Here is one T cell receptor (beta chain) with its context. Its antigen is unknown. The sample originates from a study of blood T cells in healthy people across ages. CDR1 SGHRS and CDR2 YFSETQ come from the germline V gene. V lost 4 bases to trimming and J lost 9 bases; unmatched junction nucleotides: 6. This CDR3 has 14 amino acids. Study-wide results and limits: Strongly correlated with naive T cell percentage was TCR beta diversity. Total diversity from one million sequenced T cells was likely underestimated.

The donors, all healthy, were Caucasians living in Russia, aged roughly 6 to 100. For the second PCR, which ran for roughly 6 to 12 cycles, a sample-barcoded 5' primer and a J-beta primer mix were used. A single record per CDR3 protein comes from TCRdb applying MiXCR to the 5' RACE reads. Counted here are roughly 500,000 distinct CDR3 sequences, roughly a quarter occurring once; the ten biggest clones make up about a fifth. The chain joins TRBV5-1 to TRBJ1-5; 11 nucleotides align to TRBD1. This TCR was recovered from a woman between 65 and 79 years old in good health. The sequencing sample was made of blood. CDR3 nucleotides: TGCGCCAGCAGCGAAGGGACAGGGGGTCGGCCCCAGCATTTT. Amino acid sequence: CASSEGTGGRPQHF.